This T cell receptor (beta chain) was sequenced for a study of Graves' ophthalmopathy and Graves' hyperthyroidism. Germline CDR1 reads KGHSH; CDR2 reads LQKENI. The CDR3 loop spans 16 amino acids. V lost 3 bases and J 7 bases, leaving 22 bases between the germline ends. None of the included patients had other autoimmune diseases, uncontrolled infections, pregnancy or lactation, as these led to exclusion. Amplifying from RNA transcripts, the study obtained TCR beta CDR3 regions. The library came from an HTBI-primed first-round RT-PCR and a second-round multiplex PCR. TCRdb re-called the multiplex PCR reads through MiXCR, storing one row per CDR3 protein. This sample has some 390,000 distinct CDR3 sequences; approximately 16% occur once, and the top ten carry around 1.5%. In the case of this clonotype: Antigen specificity is unknown.

Findings and caveats of the study: The model reached roughly 71% sensitivity and under 75% specificity for predicting ophthalmopathy progression. Most clonotypes expanded in thyroid above 0.001 frequency were present in blood too.

The sequenced sample was peripheral blood. The V and J genes are TRBV18 and TRBJ2-7; D may match TRBD1 or TRBD2 (6 bases each). The TCR comes from a woman between 18 and 30 years old with Graves' ophthalmopathy. CDR3: CASSPTEGGTGFEQYF. CDR3 coding DNA: TGTGCCAGCTCACCGACCGAGGGGGGTACCGGCTTTGAGCAGTACTTC.